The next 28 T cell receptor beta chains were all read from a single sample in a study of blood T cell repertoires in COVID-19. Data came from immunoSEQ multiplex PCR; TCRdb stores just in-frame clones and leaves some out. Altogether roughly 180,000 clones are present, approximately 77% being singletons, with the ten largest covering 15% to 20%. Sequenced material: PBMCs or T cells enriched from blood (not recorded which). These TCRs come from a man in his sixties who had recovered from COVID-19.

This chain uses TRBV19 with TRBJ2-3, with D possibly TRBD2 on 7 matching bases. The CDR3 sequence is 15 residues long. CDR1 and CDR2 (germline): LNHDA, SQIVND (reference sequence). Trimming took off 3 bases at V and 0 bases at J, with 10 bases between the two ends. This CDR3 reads CASSMGGQSTDTQYF. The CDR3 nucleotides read TGTGCCAGTAGTATGGGGGGGCAGAGCACAGATACGCAGTATTTT.

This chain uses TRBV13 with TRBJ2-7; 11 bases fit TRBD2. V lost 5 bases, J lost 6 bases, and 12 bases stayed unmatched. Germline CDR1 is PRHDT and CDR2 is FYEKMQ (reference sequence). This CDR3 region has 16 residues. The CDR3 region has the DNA TGTGCCAGCAGCGTTAGCGGGGGGGCCCGAGGGGGCGAGCAGTACTTC. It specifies CASSVSGGARGGEQYF.

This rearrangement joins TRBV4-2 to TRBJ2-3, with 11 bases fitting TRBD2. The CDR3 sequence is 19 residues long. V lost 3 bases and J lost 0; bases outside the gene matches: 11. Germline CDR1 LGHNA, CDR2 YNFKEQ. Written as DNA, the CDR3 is TGTGCCAGCAGCCAGGGATATAGCGGGAGGGCCGATAGCACAGATACGCAGTATTTT. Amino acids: CASSQGYSGRADSTDTQYF.

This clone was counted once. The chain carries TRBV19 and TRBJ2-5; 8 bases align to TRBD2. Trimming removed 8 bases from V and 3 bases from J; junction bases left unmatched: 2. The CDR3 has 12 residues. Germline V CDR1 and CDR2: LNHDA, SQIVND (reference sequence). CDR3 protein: CASGRGEETQYF. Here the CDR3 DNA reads TGTGCCAGTGGGCGGGGGGAAGAGACCCAGTACTTC.

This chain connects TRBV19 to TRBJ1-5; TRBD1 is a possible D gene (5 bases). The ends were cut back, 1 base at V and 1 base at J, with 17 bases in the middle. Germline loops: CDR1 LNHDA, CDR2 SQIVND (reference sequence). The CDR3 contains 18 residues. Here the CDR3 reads CASSIGPPRGPSNQPQHF. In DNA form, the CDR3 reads TGTGCCAGTAGTATAGGCCCCCCAAGGGGTCCCAGCAATCAGCCCCAGCATTTT.

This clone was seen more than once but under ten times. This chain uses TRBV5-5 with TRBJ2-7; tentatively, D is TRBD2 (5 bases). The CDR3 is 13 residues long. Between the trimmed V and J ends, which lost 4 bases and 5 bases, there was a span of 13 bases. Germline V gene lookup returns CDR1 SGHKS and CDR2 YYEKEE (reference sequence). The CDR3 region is CASSRVFGDEQYF. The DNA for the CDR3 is TGTGCCAGCAGCAGGGTTTTCGGGGACGAGCAGTACTTC. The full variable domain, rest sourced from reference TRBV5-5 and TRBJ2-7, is DAGVTQSPTHLIKTRGQQVTLRCSPISGHKSVSWYQQVLGQGPQFIFQYYEKEERGRGNFPDRFSARQFPNYSSELNVNALLLGDSALYLCASSRVFGDEQYFGPGTRLTVT.

The DNA of the CDR3 is TGTGCCAGCAGCTGGACTAGCGGGTTGTACGAGCAGTACTTC. It codes for CASSWTSGLYEQYF. V gene TRBV28 combines with J gene TRBJ2-7; the match to TRBD2 covers 11 bases. After removal of 6 bases from V and 4 bases from J, the junction contained 5 bases not matched to a gene. The CDR3 runs to 14 residues. Looked up from germline, CDR1 is MDHEN and CDR2 is SYDVKM.

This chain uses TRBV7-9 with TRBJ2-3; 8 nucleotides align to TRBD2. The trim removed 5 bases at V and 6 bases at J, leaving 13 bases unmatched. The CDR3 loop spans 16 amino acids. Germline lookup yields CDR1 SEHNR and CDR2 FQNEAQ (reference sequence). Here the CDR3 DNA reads TGTGCCAGCAGCCAATTTTGGCAGCGGGAGTTGGATACGCAGTATTTT. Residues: CASSQFWQRELDTQYF.

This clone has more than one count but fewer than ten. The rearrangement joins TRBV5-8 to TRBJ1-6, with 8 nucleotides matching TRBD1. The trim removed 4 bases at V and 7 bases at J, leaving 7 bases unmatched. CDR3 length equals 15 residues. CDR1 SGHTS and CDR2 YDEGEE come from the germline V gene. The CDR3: CASSPDREENSPLHF. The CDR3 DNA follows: TGTGCCAGCAGCCCGGACAGGGAGGAAAATTCACCCCTCCACTTT.

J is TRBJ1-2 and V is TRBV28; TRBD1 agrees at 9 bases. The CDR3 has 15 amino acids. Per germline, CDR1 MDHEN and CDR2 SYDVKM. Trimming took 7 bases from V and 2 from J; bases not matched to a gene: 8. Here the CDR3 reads CASTISGTGNYGYTF. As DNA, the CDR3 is TGTGCCAGCACCATCTCCGGGACAGGGAACTATGGCTACACCTTC.

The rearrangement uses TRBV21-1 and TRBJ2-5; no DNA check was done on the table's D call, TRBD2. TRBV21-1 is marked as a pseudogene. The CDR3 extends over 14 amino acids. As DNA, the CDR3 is TGTGCCAGCAGCCCGGGACTAGCGGAGGAGACCCAGTACTTC. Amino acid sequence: CASSPGLAEETQYF.

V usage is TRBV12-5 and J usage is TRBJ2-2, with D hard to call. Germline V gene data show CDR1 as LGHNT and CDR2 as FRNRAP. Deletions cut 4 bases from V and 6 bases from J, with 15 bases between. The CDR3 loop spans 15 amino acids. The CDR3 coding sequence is TGTGCTAGTGGTTCCCCACTTTCTCTGCCCGGGGAGCTGTTTTTT. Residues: CASGSPLSLPGELFF.

CDR3 region: CASSLDRGWYGYTF. As DNA, the CDR3 is TGTGCCAGCAGTCTAGACAGGGGATGGTATGGCTACACCTTC. This chain connects TRBV5-4 to TRBJ1-2; TRBD1 aligns across 8 bases. The germline gives CDR1 SGHNT, CDR2 YYREEE (reference sequence). The CDR3 sequence is 14 residues long. With 5 bases clipped from V and 5 bases from J, the junction kept 8 bases outside the gene matches.

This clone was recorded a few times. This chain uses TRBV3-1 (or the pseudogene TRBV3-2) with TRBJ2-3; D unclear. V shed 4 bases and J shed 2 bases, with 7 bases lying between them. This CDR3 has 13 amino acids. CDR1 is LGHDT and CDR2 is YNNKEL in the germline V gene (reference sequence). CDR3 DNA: TGTGCCAGCAGCCCTAGAGACACAGATACGCAGTATTTT. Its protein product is CASSPRDTDTQYF.

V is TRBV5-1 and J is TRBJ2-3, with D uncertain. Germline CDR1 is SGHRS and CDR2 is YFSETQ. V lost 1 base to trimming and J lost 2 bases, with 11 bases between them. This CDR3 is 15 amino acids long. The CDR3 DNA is TGCGCCAGCAGCTTGACCCTCAGATACACAGATACGCAGTATTTT. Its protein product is CASSLTLRYTDTQYF.

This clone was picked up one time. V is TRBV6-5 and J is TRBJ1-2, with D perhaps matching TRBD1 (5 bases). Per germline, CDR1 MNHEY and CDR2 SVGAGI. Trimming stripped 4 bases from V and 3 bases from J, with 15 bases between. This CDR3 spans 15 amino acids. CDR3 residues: CASSSIVGAYYGYTF. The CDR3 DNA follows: TGTGCCAGCAGTTCCATCGTTGGGGCCTACTATGGCTACACCTTC.

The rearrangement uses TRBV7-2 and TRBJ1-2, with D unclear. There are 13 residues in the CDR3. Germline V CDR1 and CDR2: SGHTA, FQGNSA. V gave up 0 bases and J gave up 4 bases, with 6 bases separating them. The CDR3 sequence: CASSLAVSYGYTF. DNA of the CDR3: TGTGCCAGCAGCTTAGCCGTTTCCTATGGCTACACCTTC.

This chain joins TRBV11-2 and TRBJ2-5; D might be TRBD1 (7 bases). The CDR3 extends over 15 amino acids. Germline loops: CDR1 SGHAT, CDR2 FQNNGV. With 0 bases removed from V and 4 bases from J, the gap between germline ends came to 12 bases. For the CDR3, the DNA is TGTGCCAGCAGCTTAGATGGAGGGGGCCTAGAGACCCAGTACTTC. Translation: CASSLDGGGLETQYF.

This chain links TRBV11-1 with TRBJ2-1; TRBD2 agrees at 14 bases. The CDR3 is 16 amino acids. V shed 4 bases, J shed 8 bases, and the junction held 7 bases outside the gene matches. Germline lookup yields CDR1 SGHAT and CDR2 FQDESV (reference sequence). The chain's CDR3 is CASSSPGTSGSHEQFF. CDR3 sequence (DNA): TGTGCCAGCAGCTCCCCCGGGACTAGCGGGAGTCATGAGCAGTTCTTC.

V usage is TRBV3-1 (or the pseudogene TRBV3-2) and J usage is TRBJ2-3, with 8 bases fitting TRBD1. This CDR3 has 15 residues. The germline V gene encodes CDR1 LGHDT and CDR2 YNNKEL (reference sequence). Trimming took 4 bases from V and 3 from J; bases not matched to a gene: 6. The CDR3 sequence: CASSLRTGRTDTQYF. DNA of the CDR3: TGTGCCAGCAGCCTCCGGACAGGGCGGACAGATACGCAGTATTTT.

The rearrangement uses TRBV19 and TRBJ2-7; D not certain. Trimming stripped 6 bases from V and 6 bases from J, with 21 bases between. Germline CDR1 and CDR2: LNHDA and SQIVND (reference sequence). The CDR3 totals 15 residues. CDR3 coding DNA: TGTGCCAGTAGCCTTCAACTGCGGCGCGGCGGCGAGCAGTACTTC. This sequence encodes CASSLQLRRGGEQYF.

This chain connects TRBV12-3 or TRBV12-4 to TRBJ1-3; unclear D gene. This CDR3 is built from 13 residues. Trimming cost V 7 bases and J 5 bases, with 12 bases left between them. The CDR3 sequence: CASKDNARNTIYF. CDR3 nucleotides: TGTGCCAGCAAAGACAATGCAAGAAACACCATATATTTT.

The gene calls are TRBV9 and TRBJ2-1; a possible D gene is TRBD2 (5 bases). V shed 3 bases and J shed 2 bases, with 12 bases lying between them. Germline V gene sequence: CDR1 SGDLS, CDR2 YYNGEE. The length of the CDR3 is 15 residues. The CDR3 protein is CASSEQRATYNEQFF. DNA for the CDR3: TGTGCCAGCAGCGAACAGAGGGCCACCTACAATGAGCAGTTCTTC. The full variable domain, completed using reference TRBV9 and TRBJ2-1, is DSGVTQTPKHLITATGQRVTLRCSPRSGDLSVYWYQQSLDQGLQFLIQYYNGEERAKGNILERFSAQQFPDLHSELNLSSLELGDSALYFCASSEQRATYNEQFFGPGTRLTVL.

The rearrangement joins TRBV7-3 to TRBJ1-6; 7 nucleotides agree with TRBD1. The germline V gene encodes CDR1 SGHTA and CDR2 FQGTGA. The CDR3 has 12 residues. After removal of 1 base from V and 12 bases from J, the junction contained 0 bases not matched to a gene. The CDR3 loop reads CASSLNRGPLHF. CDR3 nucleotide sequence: TGTGCCAGCAGCTTAAACAGGGGACCCCTCCACTTT.

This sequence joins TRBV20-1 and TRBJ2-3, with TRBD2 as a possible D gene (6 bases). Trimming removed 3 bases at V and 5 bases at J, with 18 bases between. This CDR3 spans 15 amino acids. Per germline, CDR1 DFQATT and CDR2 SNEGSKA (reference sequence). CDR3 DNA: TGCAGTGCTAGTGCTTTAGCGGCGAGGGGAGATACGCAGTATTTT. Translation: CSASALAARGDTQYF.

This chain's CDR3 is CASSPSGTPNTEAFF. As DNA, the CDR3 is TGTGCCAGCAGCCCCTCCGGGACACCGAACACTGAAGCTTTCTTT. The gene calls are TRBV11-1 and TRBJ1-1; a weak D match, TRBD1 (6 bases). The V end was cut by 5 bases, the J end by 1 base, with 14 bases between. Germline lookup yields CDR1 SGHAT and CDR2 FQDESV (reference sequence). The CDR3 length is 15 residues.

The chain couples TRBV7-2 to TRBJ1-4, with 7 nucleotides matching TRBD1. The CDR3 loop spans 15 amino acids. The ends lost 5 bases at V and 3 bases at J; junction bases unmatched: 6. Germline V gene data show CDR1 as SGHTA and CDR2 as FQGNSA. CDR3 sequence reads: CASSPVTGPNEKLFF. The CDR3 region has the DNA TGTGCCAGCAGCCCAGTGACAGGGCCTAATGAAAAACTGTTTTTT.

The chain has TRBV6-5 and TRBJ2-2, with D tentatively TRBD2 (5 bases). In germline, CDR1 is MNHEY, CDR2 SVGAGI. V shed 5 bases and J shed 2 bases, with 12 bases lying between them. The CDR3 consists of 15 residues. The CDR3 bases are TGTGCCAGCAGTAACAGACTACCAAACACCGGGGAGCTGTTTTTT. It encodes CASSNRLPNTGELFF.